Shown below are 5 T cell receptor beta chains from a single sample sequenced in a study of blood T cell repertoires in COVID-19. The assay was immunoSEQ multiplex PCR, and TCRdb's table has in-frame clones only and misses some. This sample carries 500,000 to 600,000 clones, roughly nine tenths of them seen once, and the ten largest clones take 7.8%. The sample was peripheral blood. These receptors all stem from a woman between 50 and 59 years old with COVID-19, enrolled during active disease.

V usage is TRBV6-5 and J usage is TRBJ2-5; 11 bases agree with TRBD2. The CDR3 consists of 15 residues. V lost 4 bases to trimming and J lost 0 bases; unmatched junction nucleotides: 1. CDR1 is MNHEY, CDR2 SVGAGI, per germline. This chain's CDR3 is CASSSTSGDQETQYF. Here the CDR3 DNA reads TGTGCCAGCAGTTCGACTAGCGGGGACCAAGAGACCCAGTACTTC.

This clone has more than one count but fewer than ten. The chain is built from TRBV18 and TRBJ2-4, with D tentatively TRBD2 (5 bases). V lost 3 bases and J lost 5, with 20 bases in between. CDR3 size: 17 residues. Germline CDR1 reads KGHSH; CDR2 reads LQKENI. The CDR3 is CASSPGEIGLLENIQYF. The CDR3 region has the DNA TGTGCCAGCTCACCCGGGGAGATAGGGCTTTTAGAAAACATTCAGTACTTC.

The V and J genes are TRBV30 and TRBJ2-7; tentative D call: TRBD2 (6 bases). Germline V lookup: CDR1 GTSNPN, CDR2 SVGIG (reference sequence). The length of the CDR3 is 14 residues. With 0 bases removed from V and 4 bases from J, the gap between germline ends came to 13 bases. The CDR3 reads CAWSVRVGGYEQYF. In DNA form, the CDR3 reads TGTGCCTGGAGTGTACGGGTCGGGGGTTACGAGCAGTACTTC.

V and J are TRBV5-1 and TRBJ2-2, with D possibly matching TRBD2 (6 bases). Germline lookup yields CDR1 SGHRS and CDR2 YFSETQ. The V end lost 0 bases, the J end lost 6 bases, and 12 bases lay between the germline ends. The CDR3 consists of 15 residues. The CDR3 is CASSLGSGFPGELFF. In DNA form, the CDR3 reads TGCGCCAGCAGCTTGGGTAGCGGCTTCCCCGGGGAGCTGTTTTTT. Together with reference TRBV5-1 and TRBJ2-2, the CDR3 gives the full variable domain: KAGVTQTPRYLIKTRGQQVTLSCSPISGHRSVSWYQQTPGQGLQFLFEYFSETQRNKGNFPGRFSGRQFSNSRSEMNVSTLELGDSALYLCASSLGSGFPGELFFGEGSRLTVL.

Worth noting for this clone: This sample also contains other DNA sequences that code for the same CDR3. This sequence joins TRBV7-2 and TRBJ1-6; no clear D. V was pared by 1 base and J by 4 bases, with 5 bases between. The CDR3 extends over 14 amino acids. The germline CDR1 and CDR2 sequences are SGHTA and FQGNSA. CDR3 protein: CASSLDGYNSPLHF. In DNA, the CDR3 is TGTGCCAGCAGCTTAGACGGTTATAATTCACCCCTCCACTTT.